Only a few counts were recorded for the clone carrying this T cell receptor (beta chain). The record originates from a study of blood T cell repertoires in COVID-19. Study-level background: The analysed material was cDNA or gDNA that came from T cells, B-cell-depleted T cells, or PBMCs.

Germline V gene lookup returns CDR1 LNHDA and CDR2 SQIVND (reference sequence). J was trimmed by 7 bases and V by 3 bases; bases with no gene match: 4. The length of the CDR3 is 15 residues. Source study methods: Amplification of reference gene primers provided the estimated nucleated cell counts. Only in-frame clones appear in the TCRdb table, and some are missing; sequencing was by immunoSEQ multiplex PCR. That table supplies the V and J calls and clone size; D and trimming were determined from the DNA. Here the sample spans fewer than 85,000 clones, approximately 77% being singletons. Seattle patients were enrolled while actively infected and followed longitudinally.

The material sequenced was peripheral blood. The clonotype was recovered from a man aged 65 to 79 with COVID-19, enrolled during active disease. The V and J genes are TRBV19 and TRBJ1-5; 12 bases line up with TRBD1. The CDR3 coding sequence is TGTGCCAGTAGTATGGGACAGGGGGCTGAGCAGCCCCAGCATTTT. Its translation: CASSMGQGAEQPQHF.